This TCR beta chain was identified in a study of CD8 T cells in Susac syndrome. RNA, at about 0.45 to 1 ug, was reverse transcribed with random hexamers. TCRdb fed the immunoSEQ multiplex PCR reads into MiXCR, producing one record per CDR3 protein. The table shows a few hundred thousand distinct CDR3 sequences, with 95% occurring only once. Sequencing targeted TCR beta in blood CD8+ and CD4+ T cells. V gave up 3 bases and J gave up 8 bases; unmatched junction bases: 3. The CDR3 is 12 amino acids. CDR1 is LGHDT, CDR2 YNNKEL, per germline (reference sequence). This clonotype was recorded only once. The sample consisted of CD4+ T cells from PBMCs. The source of this sequence is a human donor with multiple sclerosis. The chain joins TRBV3-1 to TRBJ1-1; TRBD1 matches 7 bases. CDR3 nucleotides: TGTGCCAGCAGCCAGCCGGGACAGGAAGCTTTCTTT. Translation gives CASSQPGQEAFF.